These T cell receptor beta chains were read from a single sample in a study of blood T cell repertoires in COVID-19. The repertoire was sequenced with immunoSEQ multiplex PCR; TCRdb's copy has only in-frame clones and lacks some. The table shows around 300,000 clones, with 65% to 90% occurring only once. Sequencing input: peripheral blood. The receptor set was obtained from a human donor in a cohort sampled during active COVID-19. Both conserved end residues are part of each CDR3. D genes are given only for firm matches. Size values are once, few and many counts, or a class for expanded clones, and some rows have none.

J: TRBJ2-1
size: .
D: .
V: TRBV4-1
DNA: TGCGCCAGCAGCCAAGACGTAGCACAAGAGCAGTTCTTC
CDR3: CASSQDVAQEQFF

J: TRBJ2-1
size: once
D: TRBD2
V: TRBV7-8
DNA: TGTGCCAGCAGCCCCTGGACTAGCAGTAATGAGCAGTTCTTC
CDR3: CASSPWTSSNEQFF

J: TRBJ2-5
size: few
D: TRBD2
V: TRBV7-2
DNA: TGTGCCAGCAGCTCCACTAGCGGGAGGGTGGAGACCCAGTACTTC
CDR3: CASSSTSGRVETQYF

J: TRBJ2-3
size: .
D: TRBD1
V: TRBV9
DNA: TGTGCCAGCAGCCCAGTCCCGGGACAGAGCACAGATACGCAGTATTTT
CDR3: CASSPVPGQSTDTQYF

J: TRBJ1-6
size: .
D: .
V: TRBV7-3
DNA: TGTGCCAGCAGCTTGACGGGAGAAGGGGCACCCCTCCACTTT
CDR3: CASSLTGEGAPLHF

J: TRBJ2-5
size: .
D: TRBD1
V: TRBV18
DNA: TGTGCCAGCTCCCTGGGACAGGACCAAGAGACCCAGTACTTC
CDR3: CASSLGQDQETQYF

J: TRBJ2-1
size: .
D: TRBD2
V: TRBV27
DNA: TGTGCCAGCAGTTTATCGCGGCGGGGGGACAATGAGCAGTTCTTC
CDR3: CASSLSRRGDNEQFF

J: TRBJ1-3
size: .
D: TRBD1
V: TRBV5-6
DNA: TGTGCCAGCAGCTCGTCCTTATCGGGACAGGCCTACTCTGGAAACACCATATATTTT
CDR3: CASSSSLSGQAYSGNTIYF

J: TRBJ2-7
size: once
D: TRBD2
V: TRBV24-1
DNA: TGTGCCACCAGTGATCTAAAAAAGACTAGCGGGACCAACGAGCAGTACTTC
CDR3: CATSDLKKTSGTNEQYF

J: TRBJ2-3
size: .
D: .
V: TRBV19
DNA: TGTGCCAGTACCCTCCAAGGGGGGGGGCGAGATACGCAGTATTTT
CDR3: CASTLQGGGRDTQYF

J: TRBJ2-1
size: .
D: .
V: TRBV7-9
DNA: TGTGCCAGCAGCTTAAGTATCAGTAACAATGAGCAGTTCTTC
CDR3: CASSLSISNNEQFF

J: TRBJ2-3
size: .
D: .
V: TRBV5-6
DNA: TGTGCCAGCATAGTCCGCGGGACGACAGATACGCAGTATTTT
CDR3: CASIVRGTTDTQYF

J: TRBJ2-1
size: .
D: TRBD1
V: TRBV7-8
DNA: TGTGCCAGCAGCTTTTCCGGGACAGGGGTTGCTAGTGAGCAGTTCTTC
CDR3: CASSFSGTGVASEQFF

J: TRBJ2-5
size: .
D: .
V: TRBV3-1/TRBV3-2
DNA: TGTGCCAGCAGTGACCGGGGAAACCAAGAGACCCAGTACTTC
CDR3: CASSDRGNQETQYF

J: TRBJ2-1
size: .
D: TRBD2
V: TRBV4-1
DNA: TGCGCCAGCAGCCCCGAGGGGCGGGAGGCCAATGAGCAGTTCTTC
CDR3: CASSPEGREANEQFF

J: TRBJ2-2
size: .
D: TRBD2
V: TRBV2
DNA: TGTGCCACCACTAAAGCGGGAGTATCTGCCGGGGAGCTGTTTTTT
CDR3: CATTKAGVSAGELFF

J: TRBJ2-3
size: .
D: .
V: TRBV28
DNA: TGTGCCAGCAGTTTCCCGTTACAAGCGGATACGCAGTATTTT
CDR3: CASSFPLQADTQYF

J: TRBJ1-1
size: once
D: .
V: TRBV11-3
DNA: TGTGCCAGCAGCCTGGGAGGGAACACTGAAGCTTTCTTT
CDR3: CASSLGGNTEAFF

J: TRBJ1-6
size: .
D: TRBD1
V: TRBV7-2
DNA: TGTGCCAGCAGCTCAGGTGGGACAGATAATTCACCCCTCCACTTT
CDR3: CASSSGGTDNSPLHF

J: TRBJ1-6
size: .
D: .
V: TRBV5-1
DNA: TGCGCCAGCACACCCGGGGGTTTGAATTCACCCCTCCACTTT
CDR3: CASTPGGLNSPLHF

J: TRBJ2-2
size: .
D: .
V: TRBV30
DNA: TGTGCCTGGAGCCCCATTCCCGGGGAGCTGTTTTTT
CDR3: CAWSPIPGELFF

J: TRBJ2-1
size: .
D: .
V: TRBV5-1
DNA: TGCGCCAGCAGCTTGGGAGCGCCCGAGGATGAGCAGTTCTTC
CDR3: CASSLGAPEDEQFF

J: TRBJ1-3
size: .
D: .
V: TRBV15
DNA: TGTGCCACCAGCAGAGACAGGGGATCAGGTGGGGGAAACACCATATATTTT
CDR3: CATSRDRGSGGGNTIYF

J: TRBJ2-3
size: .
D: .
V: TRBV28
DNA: TGTGCCAGCCTCAGGAGAGGGCGTACAGATACGCAGTATTTT
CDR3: CASLRRGRTDTQYF

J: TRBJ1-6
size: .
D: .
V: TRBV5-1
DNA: TGCGCCAGCAGCCTAGATCAATCACCCCTCCACTTT
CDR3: CASSLDQSPLHF

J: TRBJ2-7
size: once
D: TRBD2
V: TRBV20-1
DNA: TGCAGTGCTAGTAAGGGGACTAGCGGTTCCTACGAGCAGTACTTC
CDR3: CSASKGTSGSYEQYF

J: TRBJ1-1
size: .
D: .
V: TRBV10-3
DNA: TGTGCCAGGCAGTACGGGCCCCCAGGGCCCGTGAACACTGAAGCTTTCTTT
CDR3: CARQYGPPGPVNTEAFF

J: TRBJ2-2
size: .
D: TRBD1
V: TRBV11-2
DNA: TGTGCCAGCAGGGACCTCAGGGGGCGAACCCTAATAACCGGGGAGCTGTTTTTT
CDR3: CASRDLRGRTLITGELFF

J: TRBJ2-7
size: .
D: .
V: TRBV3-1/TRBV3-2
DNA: TGTGCCAGCAGACCCACTAGCAGCTACGAGCAGTACTTC
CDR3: CASRPTSSYEQYF

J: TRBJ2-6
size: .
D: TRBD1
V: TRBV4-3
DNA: TGCGCCAGCCGGGACAGACCCTCTGGGGCCAACGTCCTGACTTTC
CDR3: CASRDRPSGANVLTF

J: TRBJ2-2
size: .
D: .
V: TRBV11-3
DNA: TGTGCCAGCAGCTCATCGTTCCATAAGGGGGTTCAGGGGGAGCTGTTTTTT
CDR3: CASSSSFHKGVQGELFF

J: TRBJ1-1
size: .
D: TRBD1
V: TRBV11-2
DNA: TGTGCCAGCAGCCGGACAGGGGTCACTGAAGCTTTCTTT
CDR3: CASSRTGVTEAFF

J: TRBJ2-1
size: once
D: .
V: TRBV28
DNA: TGTGCCAGCAGTTTATTTGGCAGATATTTCAATGAGCAGTTCTTC
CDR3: CASSLFGRYFNEQFF

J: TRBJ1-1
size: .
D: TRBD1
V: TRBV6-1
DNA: TGTGCCAGCAGTGAAGGGAGGGGGCGAAGTTGGAAGGCTGAAGCTTTCTTT
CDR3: CASSEGRGRSWKAEAFF

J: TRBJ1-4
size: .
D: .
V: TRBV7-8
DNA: TGTGCCAGCAGCCGAGGCGCGGTCTTGGAGGTGGAAAAACTGTTTTTT
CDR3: CASSRGAVLEVEKLFF

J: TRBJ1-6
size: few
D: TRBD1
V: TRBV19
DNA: TGTGCCAGTGGGGACAGGGGAAATTCACCCCTCCACTTT
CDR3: CASGDRGNSPLHF

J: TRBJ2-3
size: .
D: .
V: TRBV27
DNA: TGTGCCAGCACCTCAACCTTACTCACAGGAACGCAGTATTTT
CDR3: CASTSTLLTGTQYF

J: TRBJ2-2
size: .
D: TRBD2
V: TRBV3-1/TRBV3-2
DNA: TGTGCCAGCGCTAACGGACTAGCGGCTACCGGCGGGGAGCTGTTTTTT
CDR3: CASANGLAATGGELFF

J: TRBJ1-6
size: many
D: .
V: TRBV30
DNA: TGTGCCTGGAGTGTACCCCCGGGAGGAGATAATTCACCCCTCCACTTT
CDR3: CAWSVPPGGDNSPLHF

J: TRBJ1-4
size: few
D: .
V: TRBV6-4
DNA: TGTGCCAGCAGCGTACTCGCCGGGGAAAAACTGTTTTTT
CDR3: CASSVLAGEKLFF

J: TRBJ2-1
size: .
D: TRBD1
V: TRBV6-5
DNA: TGTGCCAGCACCAGGGGACAGGGGAGCAATGGTGAGCAGTTCTTC
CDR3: CASTRGQGSNGEQFF

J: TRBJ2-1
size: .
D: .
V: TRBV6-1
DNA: TGTGCCAGCAGTGAATCCACGGGAGTCAAGCCTTGGAATGAGCAGTTCTTC
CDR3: CASSESTGVKPWNEQFF

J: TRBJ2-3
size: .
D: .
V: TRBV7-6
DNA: TGTGCCAGCGGCCCGCGGGATACGCAGTATTTT
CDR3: CASGPRDTQYF

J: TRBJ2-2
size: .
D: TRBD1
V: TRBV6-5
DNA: TGTGCCAGCAGTCGGGACAGGAACACCGGGGAGCTGTTTTTT
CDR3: CASSRDRNTGELFF

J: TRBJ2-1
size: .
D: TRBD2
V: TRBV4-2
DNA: TGTGCCAGCAGCCTTACTAGCGGGAGTAGATATGAGCAGTTCTTC
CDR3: CASSLTSGSRYEQFF

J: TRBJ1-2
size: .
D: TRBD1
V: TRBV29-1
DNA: TGCAGCGTTGAAGGACAGGGGGTCTACACCTTC
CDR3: CSVEGQGVYTF

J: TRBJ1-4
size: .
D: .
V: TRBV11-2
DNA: TGTGCCAGCAGCTTAGTGCCAGGGAAGAAAAAACTGTTTTTT
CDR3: CASSLVPGKKKLFF

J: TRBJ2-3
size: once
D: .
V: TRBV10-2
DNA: TGCGCCAGCAGTGAGGAACAGGGTACTCTAGATACGCAGTATTTT
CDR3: CASSEEQGTLDTQYF

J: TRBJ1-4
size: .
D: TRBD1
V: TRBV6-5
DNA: TGTGCCAGCAGTTCCGGGACAGGGAATGAAAAACTGTTTTTT
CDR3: CASSSGTGNEKLFF

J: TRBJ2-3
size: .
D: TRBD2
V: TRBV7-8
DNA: TGTGCCAGCAGCCTAATTAGCGGGGGGGGCACAGATACGCAGTATTTT
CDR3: CASSLISGGGTDTQYF

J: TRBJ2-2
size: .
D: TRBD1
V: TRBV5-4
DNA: TGTGCCAGCAGCCAGGACAGGGTGAACACCGGGGAGCTGTTTTTT
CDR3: CASSQDRVNTGELFF

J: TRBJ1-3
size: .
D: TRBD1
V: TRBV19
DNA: TGTGCCAGTAGACAGGGGAGCGGAAACACCATATATTTT
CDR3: CASRQGSGNTIYF

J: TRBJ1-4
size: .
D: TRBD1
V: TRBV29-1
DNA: TGCAGCGTTTCGACAGGGGGTCGTGAAAAACTGTTTTTT
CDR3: CSVSTGGREKLFF

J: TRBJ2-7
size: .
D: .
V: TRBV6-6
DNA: TGTGCCAGCAGTTACTCCGAGGGAACCGAGCAGTACTTC
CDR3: CASSYSEGTEQYF

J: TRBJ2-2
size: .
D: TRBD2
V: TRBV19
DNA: TGTGCCAGCCGTGGACTAGCGTACACCGGGGAGCTGTTTTTT
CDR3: CASRGLAYTGELFF